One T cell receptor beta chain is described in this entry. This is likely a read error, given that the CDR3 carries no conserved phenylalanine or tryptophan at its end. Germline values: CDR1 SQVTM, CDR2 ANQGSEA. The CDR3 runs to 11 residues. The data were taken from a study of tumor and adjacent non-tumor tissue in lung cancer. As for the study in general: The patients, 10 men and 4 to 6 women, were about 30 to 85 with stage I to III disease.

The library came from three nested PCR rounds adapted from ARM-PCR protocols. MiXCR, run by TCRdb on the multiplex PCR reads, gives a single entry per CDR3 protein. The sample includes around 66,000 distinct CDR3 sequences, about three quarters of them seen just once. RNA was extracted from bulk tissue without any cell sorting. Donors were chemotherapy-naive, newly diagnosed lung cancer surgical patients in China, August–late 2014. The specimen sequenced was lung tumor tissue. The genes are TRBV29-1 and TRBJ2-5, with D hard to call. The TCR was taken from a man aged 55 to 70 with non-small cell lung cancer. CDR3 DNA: TGCAGCGTTGCCCGAGAAGAGATCCAGTACTGC. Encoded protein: CSVAREEIQYC.